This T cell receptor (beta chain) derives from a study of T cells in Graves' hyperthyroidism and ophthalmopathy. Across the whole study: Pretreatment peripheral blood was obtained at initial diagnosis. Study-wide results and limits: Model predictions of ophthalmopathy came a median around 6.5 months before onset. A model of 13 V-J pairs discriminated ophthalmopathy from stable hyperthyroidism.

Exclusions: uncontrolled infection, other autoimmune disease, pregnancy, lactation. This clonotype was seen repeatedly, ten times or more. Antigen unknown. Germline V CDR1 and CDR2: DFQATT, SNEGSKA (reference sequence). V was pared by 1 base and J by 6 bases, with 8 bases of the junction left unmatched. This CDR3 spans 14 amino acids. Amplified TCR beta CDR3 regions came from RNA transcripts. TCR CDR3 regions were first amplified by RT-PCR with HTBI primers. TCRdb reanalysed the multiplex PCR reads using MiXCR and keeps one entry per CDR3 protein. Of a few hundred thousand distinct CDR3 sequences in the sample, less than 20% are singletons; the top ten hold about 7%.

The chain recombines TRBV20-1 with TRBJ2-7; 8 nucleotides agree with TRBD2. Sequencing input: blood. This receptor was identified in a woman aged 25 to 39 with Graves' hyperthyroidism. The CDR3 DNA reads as TGCAGTGCTAGAGGGGGCGGGAGGCCCGCCGAGCAGTACTTC. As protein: CSARGGGRPAEQYF.